The present entry profiles one T cell receptor beta chain with its context. Antigen specificity is unknown. The CDR3 has 17 amino acids. Per germline, CDR1 SGDLS and CDR2 YYNGEE. The junction had 9 bases not matched to a gene; V was cut back by 3 bases and J by 4 bases. Sequenced by immunoSEQ multiplex PCR; TCRdb stores in-frame clones only, minus some. The sample records 30,000 to 35,000 clones, about 84% being singletons. This entry belongs to a study of T cell responses to AZD1222 COVID-19 vaccine. Study conclusions and caveats: Only five or six AZD1222 recipients were seropositive at baseline.

The receptor comes from an adult who received the AZD1222 COVID-19 vaccine. The chain couples TRBV9 to TRBJ2-2, with 10 nucleotides matching TRBD2. Sample: peripheral blood, taken 28 days after the second AZD1222 dose. Written as DNA, the CDR3 is TGTGCCAGCAGCGAAAACAGCGGGAGGGTTGGCACCGGGGAGCTGTTTTTT. Its translation: CASSENSGRVGTGELFF.